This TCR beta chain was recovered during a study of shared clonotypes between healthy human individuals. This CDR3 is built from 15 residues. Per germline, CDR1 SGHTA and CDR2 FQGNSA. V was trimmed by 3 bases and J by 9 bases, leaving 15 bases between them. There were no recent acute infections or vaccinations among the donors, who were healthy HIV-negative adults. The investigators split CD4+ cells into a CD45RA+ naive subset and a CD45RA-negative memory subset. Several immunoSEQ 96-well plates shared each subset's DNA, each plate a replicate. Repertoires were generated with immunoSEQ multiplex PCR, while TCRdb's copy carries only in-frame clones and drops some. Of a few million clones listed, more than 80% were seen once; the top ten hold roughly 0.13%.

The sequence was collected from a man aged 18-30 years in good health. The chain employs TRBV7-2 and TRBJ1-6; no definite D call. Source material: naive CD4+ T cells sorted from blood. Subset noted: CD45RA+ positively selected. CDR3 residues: CASSLYGYGSSPLHF. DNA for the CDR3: TGTGCCAGCAGCTTGTACGGCTATGGGTCTTCACCCCTCCACTTT.